The sequence of this T cell receptor (beta chain) was determined in a study of T cell responses to AZD1222 COVID-19 vaccine. Study-level findings and limits: Without day 14 samples, only post-peak T cell repertoires were studied.

Data came from immunoSEQ multiplex PCR; TCRdb stores just in-frame clones and leaves some out. The repertoire consists of 110,000 to 150,000 clones, with around nine tenths occurring once and the leading ten covering about 3%. This clone has just a few counts. Its matching antigen is unknown. Looked up from germline, CDR1 is KGHSH and CDR2 is LQKENI. The CDR3 extends over 17 amino acids. Trimming stripped 3 bases from V and 0 bases from J, with 15 bases between. The material was peripheral blood, obtained on day 0 of AZD1222 vaccination. The clonotype originates from an adult in good health. The rearrangement links TRBV18 to TRBJ1-3, with D tentatively TRBD1 (5 bases). CDR3 DNA: TGTGCCAGCTCACCTAATTCGGGACGGAGCTCTGGAAACACCATATATTTT. It specifies CASSPNSGRSSGNTIYF.